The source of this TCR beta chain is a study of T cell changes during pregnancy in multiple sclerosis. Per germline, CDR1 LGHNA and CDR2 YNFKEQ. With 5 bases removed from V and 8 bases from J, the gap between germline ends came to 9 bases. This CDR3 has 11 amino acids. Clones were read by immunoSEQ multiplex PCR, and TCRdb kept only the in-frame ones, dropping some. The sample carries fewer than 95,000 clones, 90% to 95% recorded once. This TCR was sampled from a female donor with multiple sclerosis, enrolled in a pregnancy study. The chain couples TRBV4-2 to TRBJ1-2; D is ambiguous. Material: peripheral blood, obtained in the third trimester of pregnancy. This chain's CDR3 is CASSYLGGYTF. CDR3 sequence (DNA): TGTGCCAGCAGCTATCTCGGGGGCTACACCTTC.